These 16 T cell receptor beta chains originate from one sample sequenced in a study of blood T cell repertoires in COVID-19. Assay used: immunoSEQ multiplex PCR; TCRdb lists only in-frame clones, some missing. The sample holds about 200,000 clones, 90% seen once. Sequencing was performed on peripheral blood. These receptors were obtained from a man aged 45 to 65 with acute or convalescent COVID-19.

The rearrangement uses TRBV28 and TRBJ1-5; a possible D gene is TRBD1 (5 bases). Germline CDR1 MDHEN, CDR2 SYDVKM. The ends were cut back, 11 bases at V and 4 bases at J, with 18 bases in the middle. CDR3 length: 14 residues. The chain's CDR3 is CAAVFRGQNQPQHF. The CDR3 region has the DNA TGTGCCGCAGTTTTTAGGGGCCAAAATCAGCCCCAGCATTTT.

The CDR3 DNA follows: TGTGCCAGAGCTAGGGGGAGCACTGAAGCTTTCTTT. It codes for CARARGSTEAFF. The chain has TRBV2 and TRBJ1-1; D might be TRBD1 (6 bases). Per the germline V gene, CDR1 is SNHLY and CDR2 is FYNNEI. V was shortened by 9 bases and J by 4 bases, with 12 bases between the two germline ends. This CDR3 comprises 12 residues.

The rearrangement joins TRBV28 to TRBJ1-2; D is undetermined. CDR3 length: 13 amino acids. Germline CDR1 is MDHEN and CDR2 is SYDVKM. Trimming took off 4 bases at V and 7 bases at J, with 13 bases between the two ends. In DNA form, the CDR3 reads TGTGCCAGCAGTTCCGGTTTACTCCCTGGCTACACCTTC. It is translated as CASSSGLLPGYTF.

The chain combines TRBV10-2 with TRBJ1-3, with D maybe TRBD1 (5 bases). V was cut by 3 bases and J by 2 bases, with 11 bases left in between. The CDR3 is 15 amino acids. CDR1 and CDR2 (germline): WSHSY, SAAADI. CDR3 residues: CASSDREGAGNTIYF. The CDR3 DNA reads as TGCGCCAGCAGTGACAGGGAAGGGGCTGGAAACACCATATATTTT.

The chain is built from TRBV27 and TRBJ2-2; perhaps TRBD2 as D (6 bases). The CDR3 is 13 residues long. The V end lost 4 bases, the J end lost 6 bases, and 9 bases lay between the germline ends. Germline loops: CDR1 MNHEY, CDR2 SMNVEV (reference sequence). Here the CDR3 DNA reads TGTGCCAGCAGTTCGACTAGGCCCGGGGAGCTGTTTTTT. Amino acid sequence: CASSSTRPGELFF.

The chain recombines TRBV7-9 with TRBJ2-7, with a tentative D call TRBD1 (6 bases). V was shortened by 5 bases and J by 6 bases, with 14 bases between the two germline ends. Germline-derived CDR1 and CDR2 are SEHNR and FQNEAQ (reference sequence). The length of the CDR3 is 13 residues. DNA of the CDR3: TGTGCCAGCAGCCTCCAGGGGTTCTTCGAGCAGTACGTC. This translates into CASSLQGFFEQYV.

The chain recombines TRBV7-2 with TRBJ2-7; D might be TRBD1 (5 bases). CDR3 length equals 13 residues. Trimming stripped 1 base from V and 7 bases from J, with 11 bases between. Looked up from germline, CDR1 is SGHTA and CDR2 is FQGNSA. For the CDR3, the DNA is TGTGCCAGCAGCTTAGTCGTGGGGCAGGAGCAGTACTTC. Translating gives CASSLVVGQEQYF.

The sample holds a few counts of this clone. The chain couples TRBV10-1 to TRBJ2-7, with D possibly TRBD2 on 5 matching bases. The CDR3 runs 15 residues. V was shortened by 1 base and J by 2 bases, with 12 bases between the two germline ends. From germline, CDR1 is WNHNN and CDR2 SYGVQD (reference sequence). In DNA, the CDR3 is TGCGCCAGCAGTGAGTACGAGGGAGCAACCTACGAGCAGTACTTC. It is translated as CASSEYEGATYEQYF.

The chain is built from TRBV21-1 and TRBJ1-5; the table's D call, TRBD1, has no DNA check behind it. TRBV21-1 is labeled a pseudogene. The CDR3 has 15 amino acids. The CDR3 sequence is CASSRTDRGYQPQHF. CDR3 bases: TGTGCCAGCAGCAGGACGGACAGGGGATATCAGCCCCAGCATTTT.

This clone was found a few times. The V call is TRBV2, the J call TRBJ1-3; no definite D call. Germline CDR1 reads SNHLY; CDR2 reads FYNNEI. Trimming pared 8 bases from V and 0 bases from J, leaving 8 bases between. The CDR3 sequence is 13 residues long. The CDR3, as DNA: TGTGCCAGCCGCGCTGCCTCTGGAAACACCATATATTTT. Translation: CASRAASGNTIYF.

CDR3 region: CASSLSYAGNQPQHF. The CDR3 DNA is TGTGCCAGCAGCCTTTCATACGCGGGCAATCAGCCCCAGCATTTT. The chain carries TRBV7-2 and TRBJ1-5; D gene unclear. Germline V CDR1 and CDR2: SGHTA, FQGNSA. CDR3 size: 15 residues. Trimming took off 5 bases at V and 2 bases at J, with 13 bases between the two ends.

The V and J genes are TRBV18 and TRBJ1-1; D is unclear. This CDR3 region has 13 residues. Germline V CDR1 and CDR2: KGHSH, LQKENI. The V end was cut by 3 bases, the J end by 3 bases, with 8 bases between. CDR3 nucleotides: TGTGCCAGCTCACCGAAACGGGACACTGAAGCTTTCTTT. The encoded protein is CASSPKRDTEAFF.

This chain uses TRBV5-8 with TRBJ1-5; 7 nucleotides align to TRBD1. V lost 9 bases, J lost 7 bases, and 13 bases stayed unmatched. The V gene's germline CDR1 is SGHTS and CDR2 YDEGEE. The CDR3 consists of 14 residues. CDR3 residues: CATPPGGRGQPQHF. CDR3 in DNA: TGTGCCACCCCCCCAGGGGGAAGAGGACAGCCCCAGCATTTT.

The chain recombines TRBV19 with TRBJ1-6, with D possibly matching TRBD1 (6 bases). The CDR3 has 13 amino acids. The V gene lost 6 bases and the J gene lost 5 bases, with 8 bases spanning the gap. The germline CDR1 and CDR2 sequences are LNHDA and SQIVND (reference sequence). The CDR3 loop reads CASRQGNNSPLHF. CDR3 nucleotide sequence: TGTGCCAGTAGGCAGGGGAATAATTCACCCCTCCACTTT.

This clone occurred once. This chain uses TRBV15 with TRBJ1-2; no firm D call. Germline-derived CDR1 and CDR2 are LNHNV and YYDKDF (reference sequence). There are 14 residues in the CDR3. Trimming cost V 3 bases and J 6 bases, with 14 bases left between them. In DNA form, the CDR3 reads TGTGCCACCAGCAGGGATCGGGAGGACCATGGCTACACCTTC. Protein: CATSRDREDHGYTF.

The chain employs TRBV4-3 and TRBJ2-3; 7 nucleotides line up with TRBD2. V was clipped by 5 bases and J by 3 bases; unmatched bases: 8. The CDR3 covers 15 residues. Germline CDR1 reads LGHNA; CDR2 reads YSLEER. The CDR3 spells CASSKRWGGTDTQYF. CDR3 coding DNA: TGCGCCAGCAGCAAGCGGTGGGGAGGGACAGATACGCAGTATTTT.